This T cell receptor beta chain is drawn from a study of T-cell memory formation after mild COVID-19. On this clonotype: Antigen specificity is unknown.

TCRdb itself ran the 5' RACE reads through MiXCR, one entry per CDR3 protein. Of about 130,000 distinct CDR3 sequences listed, approximately 5.9% are singletons. Findings and limits, study-wide: Shrinking CD4+ clones were chiefly CM and EM; CD8+ ones were chiefly EMRA. Some responding clones appeared in pre-infection memory, suggesting cross-reactive memory joined.

The specimen sequenced was PBMCs or a T cell subset sorted from them (not recorded which). The clonotype comes from an adult woman who had mild COVID-19 (a few samples of this study predate the infection). Cell type and time point are not known.

Here the CDR3 reads CASSFGSPSTDTQYF. The CDR3 region has the DNA TGTGCCAGCAGTTTCGGGTCCCCTAGCACAGATACGCAGTATTTT. The rearrangement uses TRBV12-3 or TRBV12-4 and TRBJ2-3; D not resolved. V lost 3 bases to trimming and J lost 0 bases, with 10 bases between them. CDR3 length equals 15 residues.